This T cell receptor (beta chain) was captured by sequencing in a study of siplizumab effects on memory and regulatory T cells. Clones were read by immunoSEQ multiplex PCR, and TCRdb kept only the in-frame ones, dropping some. The sample yields approximately 48,000 clones, approximately 93% seen once. With respect to this clone: Its target is unknown.

Study results and caveats: Alloreactive sequences from unstimulated CD4+ memory cells fell significantly with siplizumab. Unstimulated naive T cells seemed to show more diversity than memory cells did, and they also seemed to be among the major contributors to the alloresponse.

Deletions cut 5 bases from V and 3 bases from J, with 13 bases between. The CDR3 consists of 14 residues. CDR1 and CDR2 from the germline V gene are SGHTA and FQGTGA. Sequenced sample: CD8+ T cells sorted from blood. The receptor comes from a human donor in good health. The chain joins TRBV7-3 to TRBJ1-1; D is perhaps TRBD1 (5 bases). The CDR3 coding sequence is TGTGCCAGCAGCCCCGACAGACGCTACACTGAAGCTTTCTTT. It specifies CASSPDRRYTEAFF.